These T cell receptor beta chains were read from a single sample in a study of CD8 T cells in Susac syndrome. A single record per CDR3 protein comes from TCRdb applying MiXCR to the immunoSEQ multiplex PCR reads. This table has about 140,000 distinct CDR3 sequences, approximately 95% appearing once. The sample taken for sequencing was CD4+ T cells from PBMCs. Source of these receptors: a human donor with multiple sclerosis. The CDR3 runs from the conserved cysteine through the conserved F or W. The D gene is left open where the match is weak.

len	j_gene	d_gene	v_gene	CDR3nt	CDR3aa
15	TRBJ1-5	NA	TRBV24-1	TGTGCCACCAGTGATCCGCAACAGCGGGGTCAGCCCCAGCATTTT	CATSDPQQRGQPQHF
13	TRBJ2-4	NA	TRBV11-2	TGTGCCAGCAGCCCCTTAGGGAGAAACATTCAGTACTTC	CASSPLGRNIQYF
12	TRBJ2-5	NA	TRBV3-1	TGTGCCAGCAGCCAGGCATTAGAGACCCAGTACTTC	CASSQALETQYF
15	TRBJ1-2	NA	TRBV7-9	TGTGCCAGCAGCCCACGGGACGGCAAGGAGTATGGCTACACCTTC	CASSPRDGKEYGYTF
13	TRBJ2-1	NA	TRBV28	TGTGCCAGCGAGGGCCCCGTAGTACAGGAGCAGTTCTTC	CASEGPVVQEQFF
12	TRBJ2-7	TRBD2	TRBV6-4	TGTGCCAGCGACGGGGGGAGTTACGAGCAGTACTTC	CASDGGSYEQYF
15	TRBJ2-7	NA	TRBV30	TGTGCCTGGAGCCCTGGGCGAAGAGCTCGGGACGAGCAGTACTTC	CAWSPGRRARDEQYF
14	TRBJ2-1	NA	TRBV4-2	TGTGCCAGCAGCCAAGGGACCTACGACAATGAGCAGTTCTTC	CASSQGTYDNEQFF
13	TRBJ2-5	NA	TRBV5-1	TGCGCCAGCAGCCCAGTTCTTGACGAGACCCAGTACTTC	CASSPVLDETQYF
16	TRBJ2-4	TRBD1	TRBV30	TGTGCCTGGAGTGTTCATCAGGGGGCTGCCAAAAACATTCAGTACTTC	CAWSVHQGAAKNIQYF
16	TRBJ2-5	TRBD2	TRBV9	TGTGCCAGCAGCGTCACTAGCGGGAGGGCCGGGGAGACCCAGTACTTC	CASSVTSGRAGETQYF